The 5 T cell receptor beta chains listed next were all sequenced from one sample in a study of blood T cell repertoires in COVID-19. The assay was immunoSEQ multiplex PCR, and TCRdb's table has in-frame clones only and misses some. The repertoire consists of roughly 300,000 clones, with 75% to 85% occurring once and the leading ten covering just over 7%. The sample was peripheral blood. The origin of the receptors is a human donor in a cohort sampled during active COVID-19.

The V and J genes are TRBV5-1 and TRBJ2-1, with TRBD2 matching 12 bases. The J segment lost 9 bases and the V segment lost 1 base, leaving 8 bases of the junction unmatched. The CDR3 length is 16 residues. The germline V gene encodes CDR1 SGHRS and CDR2 YFSETQ. This CDR3 reads CASSLSASGGATEQFF. The CDR3, as DNA: TGCGCCAGCAGCTTGTCGGCTAGCGGGGGGGCCACTGAGCAGTTCTTC.

The chain has TRBV5-8 and TRBJ2-7; D ambiguous. V gave up 0 bases and J gave up 6 bases, with 13 bases separating them. The CDR3 spans 14 residues. Germline CDR1 reads SGHTS; CDR2 reads YDEGEE. This CDR3 is CASSLGRLFFEQYF. The CDR3 nucleotides read TGTGCCAGCAGCTTGGGCAGGTTGTTCTTCGAGCAGTACTTC.

The chain links TRBV7-9 to TRBJ1-1, with no clear D. The V gene lost 7 bases and the J gene lost 4 bases, with 25 bases spanning the gap. The germline V gene encodes CDR1 SEHNR and CDR2 FQNEAQ (reference sequence). The CDR3 has 17 amino acids. The CDR3 sequence is CASTAPRGRMGSTEAFF. CDR3 nucleotides: TGTGCCAGCACTGCTCCTCGTGGGAGGATGGGTTCCACTGAAGCTTTCTTT.

This chain joins TRBV6-5 and TRBJ2-7; TRBD1 might be the D (6 bases). The germline V gene has CDR1 MNHEY and CDR2 SVGAGI. The V end was cut by 7 bases, the J end by 0 bases, with 13 bases between. This CDR3 has 14 residues. The CDR3 sequence is CASTQTGLSYEQYF. The CDR3, as DNA: TGTGCCAGCACTCAGACAGGTCTCTCCTACGAGCAGTACTTC.

V gene TRBV4-2 combines with J gene TRBJ2-3; 11 bases are a match to TRBD2. CDR3 length: 20 amino acids. CDR1 and CDR2 from the germline V gene are LGHNA and YNFKEQ. J lost 0 bases, V lost 0 bases, and 11 bases had no gene match. CDR3 sequence: CASSQEASSGGRSSTDTQYF. CDR3 DNA sequence: TGTGCCAGCAGCCAAGAAGCATCTAGCGGGGGGCGATCCAGCACAGATACGCAGTATTTT.